This T cell receptor beta chain was retrieved from a study of regulatory T cells in long-lasting Graves disease. As to time point: persistent/refractory GD, antithyroid drugs over 5 years with positive TRAb. Following extraction of RNA from PBMCs, that RNA was used to make the TCR library. Building the TCR beta libraries relied on iRepertoire HTBI primers, and CDR3 regions underwent Arm-PCR. In TCRdb, the multiplex PCR reads were re-called with MiXCR into one record per CDR3 protein. The top ten clones hold about a quarter of a sample with some 450,000 distinct CDR3 sequences, around a quarter of them seen once. Between the trimmed V and J ends, which lost 3 bases and 3 bases, there was a span of 12 bases. The CDR3 is made up of 15 amino acids. Per the germline V gene, CDR1 is MNHNS and CDR2 is SASEGT.

The receptor's source is a female donor with Graves disease. The chain links TRBV6-1 to TRBJ2-1, with D maybe TRBD1 (5 bases). Here the sequenced sample was peripheral blood mononuclear cells (PBMCs), taken when the disease was refractory, from a patient treated with antithyroid drugs. The CDR3 nucleotides are TGTGCCAGCAGTGAGACCTATAGGGGCTACAATGAGCAGTTCTTC. This sequence encodes CASSETYRGYNEQFF.